The present T cell receptor (beta chain) was sequenced within a study of blood T cell repertoires in COVID-19. Clones were read by immunoSEQ multiplex PCR, and TCRdb kept only the in-frame ones, dropping some. Of about 150,000 clones detected, approximately 90% appear once; the ten largest clones hold about 2.4%. CDR1 and CDR2 (germline): LGHDT, YNNKEL (reference sequence). This CDR3 has 12 residues. With respect to this clone: At one end, the junction sequence differs from germline, possibly due to a read error.

The sequence derives from a woman aged 70-85 years with acute or convalescent COVID-19. The sequencing sample was made of peripheral blood. V is TRBV3-1 (or the pseudogene TRBV3-2) and J is TRBJ1-1; D gene unclear. The CDR3 is CASSQETADAVF. In nucleotides, the CDR3 is TGTGCCAGCAGCCAAGAGACGGCTGACGCGGTCTTT.